A single sample is the source of the 29 T cell receptor beta chains below, sequenced in a study of vaccination and CD4 T cells after COVID-19. Sequencing of the DNA from cultured CD4+ T cells was carried out with the Oncomine TCR Beta short-read assay. TCRdb processed the PCR reads anew with MiXCR; each CDR3 protein has one entry. The repertoire holds more than 9,000 distinct CDR3 sequences, with over 70% as singletons. The treatment here: approximately nine-day PBMC culture with coronavirus spike peptide pools or control peptides (ViraFEST assay). For these receptors, no antigen is known. The specimen sequenced was CD4+ T cells from blood, cultured in vitro. All receptors derive from a human donor who had recovered from COVID-19.

The rearrangement links TRBV19 to TRBJ1-2; D is perhaps TRBD1 (6 bases). CDR3 length: 13 amino acids. V lost 7 bases, J lost 8 bases, and 17 bases lay in between. CDR1 is LNHDA and CDR2 is SQIVND in the germline V gene (reference sequence). The CDR3 here is CASTPQGGWGYTF. CDR3 sequence (DNA): TGTGCCAGTACTCCTCAAGGGGGTTGGGGCTACACCTTC.

This sequence joins TRBV6-5 and TRBJ1-1; the match to TRBD1 covers 8 bases. There are 18 residues in the CDR3. The ends lost 2 bases at V and 4 bases at J; junction bases unmatched: 15. The germline CDR1 and CDR2 sequences are MNHEY and SVGAGI. CDR3 sequence (DNA): TGTGCCAGCAGTTACGGGCCGAGGGCCAGGGGGCGTTTCACTGAAGCTTTCTTT. Translating gives CASSYGPRARGRFTEAFF.

The chain recombines TRBV20-1 with TRBJ2-5; 8 bases match TRBD2. Looked up from germline, CDR1 is DFQATT and CDR2 is SNEGSKA (reference sequence). V dropped 2 bases and J dropped 4; count of bases not matched to a gene: 6. The CDR3 covers 14 residues. CDR3 in amino acids: CSARTGGGPETQYF. The CDR3 DNA reads TGCAGTGCTAGAACCGGGGGGGGGCCAGAGACCCAGTACTTC.

The chain carries TRBV7-2 and TRBJ1-3; D might be TRBD1 (5 bases). From germline, CDR1 is SGHTA and CDR2 FQGNSA. The CDR3 loop spans 12 amino acids. Trimming removed 11 bases at V and 2 bases at J, with 10 bases between. CDR3 DNA: TGTGCCGAGGCGGGGGCTGGAAACACCATATATTTT. Its protein product is CAEAGAGNTIYF.

This rearrangement joins TRBV30 to TRBJ1-2, with no clear D. The CDR3 is 11 residues long. Trimming cost V 5 bases and J 1 base, with 5 bases left between them. Per germline, CDR1 GTSNPN and CDR2 SVGIG (reference sequence). The CDR3 DNA sequence: TGTGCCTGGGGTCTTAACTATGGCTACACCTTC. Protein sequence: CAWGLNYGYTF. The whole variable domain, remainder taken from reference TRBV30 and TRBJ1-2, is SQTIHQWPATLVQPVGSPLSLECTVEGTSNPNLYWYRQAAGRGLQLLFYSVGIGQISSEVPQNLSASRPQDRQFILSSKKLLLSDSGFYLCAWGLNYGYTFGSGTRLTVV.

This chain links TRBV6-7 with TRBJ2-1; no definite D call. TRBV6-7 is designated an ORF whose function remains uncertain. Trimming took off 8 bases at V and 9 bases at J, with 11 bases between the two ends. This CDR3 is built from 11 residues. CDR3 bases: TGTGCCAGCCGACCCAACGGTGAGCAGTTCTTC. It yields the protein CASRPNGEQFF.

The chain employs TRBV7-3 and TRBJ2-2, with D unresolved. The CDR3 sequence is 15 residues long. V lost 1 base to trimming and J lost 0 bases, with 6 bases between them. The germline V gene encodes CDR1 SGHTA and CDR2 FQGTGA. The CDR3, as DNA: TGTGCCAGCAGCTTAATTCATCCGAACACCGGGGAGCTGTTTTTT. This codes for CASSLIHPNTGELFF.

The chain couples TRBV27 to TRBJ2-3; 8 bases map to TRBD2. The germline CDR1 and CDR2 sequences are MNHEY and SMNVEV (reference sequence). CDR3 length: 16 residues. V was clipped by 6 bases and J by 6 bases; unmatched bases: 14. The CDR3 coding sequence is TGTGCCAGCAGCCCGTACAGAGCGGGAGTTTCGGATACGCAGTATTTT. The encoded protein is CASSPYRAGVSDTQYF.

This clonotype was observed a handful of times. The J gene is TRBJ2-3, the V gene TRBV19; D tentatively reads TRBD1 or TRBD2 (6 bases each). This CDR3 has 14 amino acids. V was trimmed by 7 bases and J by 2 bases, leaving 13 bases between them. The germline V gene has CDR1 LNHDA and CDR2 SQIVND (reference sequence). CDR3 DNA: TGTGCCAGTACAGACGGGGGCAACACAGATACGCAGTATTTT. Encoded protein: CASTDGGNTDTQYF.

The genes are TRBV7-3 and TRBJ2-3, with D unresolved. CDR1 SGHTA and CDR2 FQGTGA come from the germline V gene. This CDR3 is 14 amino acids long. V was pared by 5 bases and J by 0 bases, with 9 bases between. In DNA form, the CDR3 reads TGTGCCAGCAGCCCGACCGCGAGCACAGATACGCAGTATTTT. This sequence encodes CASSPTASTDTQYF.

This chain joins TRBV6-1 and TRBJ1-3; D is unresolved. The CDR3 consists of 14 residues. The V gene lost 8 bases and the J gene lost 2 bases, with 13 bases spanning the gap. Germline CDR1 and CDR2: MNHNS and SASEGT. The CDR3 sequence: CASRPGKAGNTIYF. The CDR3 bases are TGTGCCAGCCGTCCGGGGAAAGCTGGAAACACCATATATTTT.

The CDR3 reads CASSPPGQGGYNQPQHF. For the CDR3, the DNA is TGTGCCAGCAGCCCTCCGGGACAGGGGGGCTACAATCAGCCCCAGCATTTT. The chain has TRBV21-1 and TRBJ1-5; the listed D gene, TRBD1, was not tested against the DNA. TRBV21-1 is classified as a pseudogene. CDR3 length equals 17 residues.

The gene calls are TRBV7-2 and TRBJ1-1; unclear D gene. The V gene lost 0 bases and the J gene lost 6 bases, with 8 bases spanning the gap. CDR1 SGHTA and CDR2 FQGNSA come from the germline V gene. This CDR3 has 13 residues. The CDR3 loop reads CASSLAGRPEAFF. In nucleotides, the CDR3 is TGTGCCAGCAGCTTAGCTGGTCGGCCTGAAGCTTTCTTT.

The chain is built from TRBV2 and TRBJ1-5; possible D gene TRBD1, 5 bases. Between the trimmed V and J ends, which lost 7 bases and 4 bases, there was a span of 11 bases. From germline, CDR1 is SNHLY and CDR2 FYNNEI. The CDR3 runs to 13 residues. The CDR3 spells CASKRDRNQPQHF. The CDR3 nucleotides read TGTGCCAGCAAACGGGACCGTAATCAGCCCCAGCATTTT. The full variable domain, in which reference TRBV2 and TRBJ1-5 provide the parts outside the CDR3, is EPEVTQTPSHQVTQMGQEVILRCVPISNHLYFYWYRQILGQKVEFLVSFYNNEISEKSEIFDDQFSVERPDGSNFTLKIRSTKLEDSAMYFCASKRDRNQPQHFGDGTRLSIL.

V and J are TRBV4-2 and TRBJ1-5; D gene ambiguous. The V gene's germline CDR1 is LGHNA and CDR2 YNFKEQ. This CDR3 comprises 14 residues. Trimming pared 1 base from V and 3 bases from J, leaving 7 bases between. CDR3 protein: CASSQAGNNQPQHF. CDR3 nucleotide sequence: TGTGCCAGCAGCCAAGCAGGTAACAATCAGCCCCAGCATTTT.

The rearrangement uses TRBV11-3 and TRBJ1-3; 7 nucleotides align to TRBD1. Per the germline V gene, CDR1 is SGHNT and CDR2 is YENEEA. J gave up 2 bases and V 6 bases, and 7 bases lay outside the gene matches. This CDR3 contains 15 residues. CDR3 nucleotide sequence: TGTGCCAGCAGTCCACTCGACAGGGCTGGAAACACCATATATTTT. Protein: CASSPLDRAGNTIYF.

In DNA, the CDR3 is TGCGCCAGCAGCTTGAGAGGGAGCACCTACAATGAGCAGTTCTTC. Its protein product is CASSLRGSTYNEQFF. The chain uses TRBV5-1 and TRBJ2-1; TRBD2 is a possible D gene (5 bases). The germline V gene has CDR1 SGHRS and CDR2 YFSETQ. The CDR3 runs to 15 residues. Trimming left V 1 base short and J 2 bases short, with 10 bases between.

The chain joins TRBV11-2 to TRBJ1-6; 8 bases are a match to TRBD1. Germline trimming cut 5 bases from V and 7 bases from J; bases unmatched to any gene: 4. The germline V gene encodes CDR1 SGHAT and CDR2 FQNNGV. The CDR3 covers 14 residues. The CDR3 coding sequence is TGTGCCAGCAGCCCTCGACAGGGGAATTCACCCCTCCACTTT. Translation gives CASSPRQGNSPLHF.

V usage is TRBV2 and J usage is TRBJ2-5; D not certain. The V end was cut by 4 bases, the J end by 0 bases, with 3 bases between. Germline V CDR1 and CDR2: SNHLY, FYNNEI. The CDR3 has 12 amino acids. This CDR3 reads CASSAYQETQYF. The CDR3, as DNA: TGTGCCAGCAGTGCCTACCAAGAGACCCAGTACTTC.

This chain connects TRBV21-1 to TRBJ1-1; the DNA was not compared with TRBD1, the D call given in the table. TRBV21-1 is a pseudogene segment. CDR3 size: 17 residues. As DNA, the CDR3 is TGTGCCAGCAGCATTGCCCGGGACAGGGGGCGCGGGGAGGGAGCTTTCTTT. The encoded protein is CASSIARDRGRGEGAFF.

This clonotype was observed a handful of times. The genes are TRBV11-2 and TRBJ2-1; D unresolved. The germline CDR1 and CDR2 sequences are SGHAT and FQNNGV. V was cut by 5 bases and J by 6 bases, with 11 bases left in between. The CDR3 runs 13 residues. The CDR3 DNA sequence: TGTGCCAGCAGCCGGGTCCTGGGCAATGAGCAGTTCTTC. Its protein is CASSRVLGNEQFF. Together with reference TRBV11-2 and TRBJ2-1, the CDR3 gives the full variable domain: EAGVAQSPRYKIIEKRQSVAFWCNPISGHATLYWYQQILGQGPKLLIQFQNNGVVDDSQLPKDRFSAERLKGVDSTLKIQPAKLEDSAVYLCASSRVLGNEQFFGPGTRLTVL.

This clonotype showed up just once. The chain has TRBV2 and TRBJ2-5; no reliable D call. Germline V gene sequence: CDR1 SNHLY, CDR2 FYNNEI. The CDR3 runs to 14 residues. The V and J ends lost 5 bases and 2 bases respectively, with 12 bases between them. The CDR3 loop is CASSRRTDQETQYF. The CDR3 DNA sequence: TGTGCCAGCAGTCGACGGACGGATCAAGAGACCCAGTACTTC.

The rearrangement links TRBV11-2 to TRBJ1-6; D is undetermined. The CDR3 runs to 12 residues. V dropped 3 bases and J dropped 7 bases, with 4 bases sitting between them. CDR1 is SGHAT and CDR2 is FQNNGV in the germline V gene. CDR3 sequence (DNA): TGTGCCAGCAGCTTGCCGAATTCACCCCTCCACTTT. This translates into CASSLPNSPLHF.

The chain carries TRBV20-1 and TRBJ2-3; D might be TRBD2 (6 bases). CDR3 length: 13 residues. V was trimmed by 4 bases and J by 6 bases, leaving 14 bases between them. Per the germline V gene, CDR1 is DFQATT and CDR2 is SNEGSKA (reference sequence). The CDR3 nucleotides are TGCAGTGCTAACGGGGGTCCCGTCGATACGCAGTATTTT. This sequence encodes CSANGGPVDTQYF.

The V gene is TRBV11-2, the J gene TRBJ1-2; 7 bases are a match to TRBD1. The CDR3 is 15 amino acids. Germline-derived CDR1 and CDR2 are SGHAT and FQNNGV. The V segment lost 6 bases and the J segment 5 bases; nucleotides outside the gene matches: 12. The CDR3 here is CASSPNRGEGYGYTF. CDR3 nucleotides: TGTGCCAGCAGTCCCAACAGGGGCGAGGGGTATGGCTACACCTTC.

The chain couples TRBV10-3 to TRBJ2-2; D is perhaps TRBD1 (5 bases). V was shortened by 0 bases and J by 3 bases, with 17 bases between the two germline ends. CDR1 is ENHRY, CDR2 SYGVKD, per germline. The CDR3 spans 18 residues. This CDR3 is CAISESGRASLDTGELFF. CDR3 DNA sequence: TGTGCCATCAGTGAGTCGGGCAGGGCGTCGTTAGACACCGGGGAGCTGTTTTTT.

This chain links TRBV11-2 with TRBJ1-1, with D unresolved. Germline V gives CDR1 SGHAT, CDR2 FQNNGV. The CDR3 spans 12 residues. V was cut by 2 bases and J by 12 bases, with 13 bases left in between. CDR3 amino acids: CASSLWRETTFF. CDR3 bases: TGTGCCAGCAGCTTATGGCGAGAGACGACTTTCTTT.

The rearrangement links TRBV11-2 to TRBJ1-6; D uncertain. This CDR3 has 15 residues. Trimming stripped 1 base from V and 3 bases from J, with 7 bases between. CDR1 is SGHAT and CDR2 is FQNNGV in the germline V gene. The CDR3 sequence is CASSLVGSYNSPLHF. CDR3 nucleotide sequence: TGTGCCAGCAGCTTAGTGGGGAGCTATAATTCACCCCTCCACTTT.

This clonotype qualifies as medium-sized. This chain uses TRBV10-3 with TRBJ2-2, with TRBD1 matching 7 bases. Germline V gene sequence: CDR1 ENHRY, CDR2 SYGVKD. Trimming at V came to 6 bases and at J to 6 bases, leaving 10 bases not matched to a gene. The CDR3 sequence is 15 residues long. The CDR3 here is CAISDNTGVPGELFF. CDR3 nucleotides: TGTGCCATCAGCGATAACACAGGGGTACCCGGGGAGCTGTTTTTT.